These 26 T cell receptor beta chains originate from one sample sequenced in a study of CD4 T cells in relation to SARS-CoV-2 and coronaviruses. This table comes from immunoSEQ multiplex PCR, and its TCRdb copy is limited to in-frame clones, with some not included. The sample lists some 70,000 clones; roughly 93% were seen once. Unexposed donor CD4+ T cells date from 2011-2018, before the COVID-19 pandemic. Sequenced: naive CD4+ T cells from PBMCs. Subset here: naive CD4+ T cells isolated by negative enrichment. The receptors were sampled from a human donor in good health.

The chain uses TRBV18 and TRBJ1-1, with TRBD1 matching over 9 bases. CDR1 is KGHSH and CDR2 is LQKENI in the germline V gene. The CDR3 has 15 amino acids. V lost 4 bases to trimming and J lost 1 base; unmatched junction nucleotides: 4. The DNA for the CDR3 is TGTGCCAGCTCACGAACGGGACAGGGGAACACTGAAGCTTTCTTT. Residues: CASSRTGQGNTEAFF.

J is TRBJ1-1 and V is TRBV18; D unclear. The CDR3 runs to 13 residues. The germline V and J ends were trimmed by 2 bases and 7 bases, with 11 bases remaining between them. Per germline, CDR1 KGHSH and CDR2 LQKENI. In nucleotides, the CDR3 is TGTGCCAGCTCACCATTGCGGGGAGATGAAGCTTTCTTT. Translating it yields CASSPLRGDEAFF.

This clone has only a few counts. The V call is TRBV7-3, the J call TRBJ2-3; D unresolved. Germline-derived CDR1 and CDR2 are SGHTA and FQGTGA. CDR3 length: 14 residues. The germline V and J ends were trimmed by 5 bases and 3 bases, with 12 bases remaining between them. The CDR3 protein is CASSPYSSTDTQYF. Here the CDR3 DNA reads TGTGCCAGCAGCCCTTATTCGAGTACAGATACGCAGTATTTT.

The rearrangement uses TRBV24-1 and TRBJ2-1; maybe TRBD2 (5 bases). V lost 5 bases, J lost 7 bases, and 11 bases lay in between. The CDR3 runs 13 residues. In germline, CDR1 is KGHDR, CDR2 SFDVKD. CDR3 protein: CATSGGSANEQFF. The CDR3 DNA reads as TGTGCCACCAGTGGCGGTAGCGCGAATGAGCAGTTCTTC.

The rearrangement links TRBV5-1 to TRBJ1-1, with 8 positions matching TRBD1. This CDR3 is 16 amino acids long. From germline, CDR1 is SGHRS and CDR2 YFSETQ. Trimming at V came to 7 bases and at J to 6 bases, leaving 17 bases not matched to a gene. The CDR3 spells CASSGQGTRTVSEAFF. The CDR3 DNA follows: TGCGCCAGCTCCGGACAGGGTACGAGAACAGTCTCTGAAGCTTTCTTT.

The V gene is TRBV3-1 (or the pseudogene TRBV3-2), the J gene TRBJ1-6; D not resolved. Germline V gene lookup returns CDR1 LGHDT and CDR2 YNNKEL (reference sequence). The V end lost 4 bases, the J end lost 3 bases, and 7 bases lay between the germline ends. The CDR3 is made up of 14 amino acids. CDR3 bases: TGTGCCAGCAGCCGCCGGGACTATAATTCACCCCTCCACTTT. Translation gives CASSRRDYNSPLHF.

The genes are TRBV5-1 and TRBJ2-5, with D maybe TRBD1 (6 bases). The CDR3 runs 15 residues. V lost 1 base to trimming and J lost 3 bases, with 13 bases between them. Germline assignment: CDR1 SGHRS and CDR2 YFSETQ. The CDR3 DNA follows: TGCGCCAGCAGCTTGTTGGGGACAAGGGAAGAGACCCAGTACTTC. Its translation: CASSLLGTREETQYF. The complete variable domain, with remaining parts taken from reference TRBV5-1 and TRBJ2-5, reads KAGVTQTPRYLIKTRGQQVTLSCSPISGHRSVSWYQQTPGQGLQFLFEYFSETQRNKGNFPGRFSGRQFSNSRSEMNVSTLELGDSALYLCASSLLGTREETQYFGPGTRLLVL.

The chain uses TRBV2 and TRBJ1-5; TRBD1 matches at 12 bases. Trimming cost V 3 bases and J 8 bases; bases outside gene matches: 5. CDR1 is SNHLY, CDR2 FYNNEI, per germline. This CDR3 is built from 15 residues. CDR3 region: CASSEGTGGAEPQHF. CDR3 bases: TGTGCCAGCAGTGAGGGGACAGGGGGCGCGGAGCCCCAGCATTTT. Drawing the rest from reference TRBV2 and TRBJ1-5, the complete variable domain is EPEVTQTPSHQVTQMGQEVILRCVPISNHLYFYWYRQILGQKVEFLVSFYNNEISEKSEIFDDQFSVERPDGSNFTLKIRSTKLEDSAMYFCASSEGTGGAEPQHFGDGTRLSIL.

This clone was counted once. The CDR3 nucleotides read TGTGCCAGCAGCCCGAGTACGGCAAGGCAAGAGACCCAGTACTTC. Translated, it gives CASSPSTARQETQYF. This rearrangement joins TRBV9 to TRBJ2-5, with D unclear. The germline gives CDR1 SGDLS, CDR2 YYNGEE. Deletions cut 4 bases from V and 2 bases from J, with 15 bases between. CDR3 length equals 15 residues.

The J gene is TRBJ1-2, the V gene TRBV4-2; D remains ambiguous. The V end lost 4 bases, the J end lost 4 bases, and 13 bases lay between the germline ends. Germline assignment: CDR1 LGHNA and CDR2 YNFKEQ. The CDR3 loop spans 14 amino acids. CDR3 region: CASSLSGITYGYTF. In DNA, the CDR3 is TGTGCCAGCAGCCTTAGCGGGATTACCTATGGCTACACCTTC.

The chain employs TRBV11-3 and TRBJ2-3; tentatively, D is TRBD2 (6 bases). The CDR3 has 14 residues. Trimming took off 5 bases at V and 5 bases at J, with 14 bases between the two ends. Germline CDR1 and CDR2: SGHNT and YENEEA. For the CDR3, the DNA is TGTGCCAGCAGCCCGACTAGAGGTAAAGATACGCAGTATTTT. Its translation: CASSPTRGKDTQYF.

The rearrangement uses TRBV6-4 and TRBJ2-2, with a possible D match to TRBD1 (5 bases). V was trimmed by 5 bases and J by 6 bases, leaving 19 bases between them. This CDR3 is 16 amino acids long. Germline V CDR1 and CDR2: MRHNA, SNTAGT. This chain's CDR3 is CASSQSIGVPAGELFF. CDR3 DNA: TGTGCCAGCAGTCAGTCTATAGGGGTGCCGGCCGGGGAGCTGTTTTTT.

The chain links TRBV9 to TRBJ1-6; 7 bases fit TRBD1. The ends lost 0 bases at V and 9 bases at J; junction bases unmatched: 6. The CDR3 spans 15 residues. Germline V gives CDR1 SGDLS, CDR2 YYNGEE. CDR3 sequence (DNA): TGTGCCAGCAGCGTAGAGGCAGGGGGTGGTTCACCCCTCCACTTT. It translates to CASSVEAGGGSPLHF.

The V call is TRBV7-9, the J call TRBJ2-7, with a possible D match to TRBD2 (6 bases). Germline V lookup: CDR1 SEHNR, CDR2 FQNEAQ (reference sequence). The CDR3 spans 14 residues. Between the trimmed V and J ends, which lost 5 bases and 5 bases, there was a span of 16 bases. The CDR3 nucleotides read TGTGCCAGCAGCCCGGGGTCGGGGGTTGACGAGCAGTACTTC. Protein: CASSPGSGVDEQYF.

The V and J genes are TRBV28 and TRBJ1-6; D might be TRBD1 (6 bases). The V gene lost 7 bases and the J gene lost 10 bases, with 23 bases spanning the gap. Germline-derived CDR1 and CDR2 are MDHEN and SYDVKM. CDR3 size: 16 residues. The CDR3 is CASTQPRGRGTSPLHF. The DNA for the CDR3 is TGTGCCAGCACTCAACCTCGAGGGAGGGGGACATCACCCCTCCACTTT.

The V gene is TRBV5-4, the J gene TRBJ2-1; TRBD2 matches at 10 bases. V shed 9 bases, J shed 7 bases, and the junction held 13 bases outside the gene matches. CDR3 length equals 15 residues. Germline CDR1 reads SGHNT; CDR2 reads YYREEE (reference sequence). The CDR3 DNA follows: TGTGCCAAGGCCGCTGGGACTAGCGAGGAAAATGAGCAGTTCTTC. This encodes CAKAAGTSEENEQFF.

The chain uses TRBV12-1 and TRBJ2-1; the table's D call TRBD2 went unverified against the DNA. TRBV12-1 is a listed pseudogene. The CDR3 spans 14 residues. Here the CDR3 reads CASSERPRANEQFF. The CDR3 DNA reads as TGTGCCAGCAGCGAGAGACCGCGGGCGAATGAGCAGTTCTTC.

The CDR3 nucleotides are TGCGCCAGCAGCCCGGGACAGGACAACTATGGCTACACCTTC. Its protein is CASSPGQDNYGYTF. This chain joins TRBV4-3 and TRBJ1-2; 8 bases are a match to TRBD1. Germline V lookup: CDR1 LGHNA, CDR2 YSLEER. With V trimmed by 4 bases and J by 2 bases, 3 bases remained unmatched. The CDR3 runs to 14 residues.

This chain connects TRBV18 to TRBJ2-1; 10 nucleotides agree with TRBD2. Germline V lookup: CDR1 KGHSH, CDR2 LQKENI. Unmatched junction bases numbered 6, after V lost 0 bases and J lost 7 bases. This CDR3 contains 16 residues. The CDR3 is CASSPPSGGLGNEQFF. DNA of the CDR3: TGTGCCAGCTCACCACCTAGCGGGGGGTTGGGGAATGAGCAGTTCTTC.

This clone was counted between two and nine times. The chain is built from TRBV2 and TRBJ1-6; D might be TRBD1 (6 bases). Germline V CDR1 and CDR2: SNHLY, FYNNEI. The CDR3 length is 16 residues. Trimming cost V 3 bases and J 7 bases, with 16 bases left between them. The DNA of the CDR3 is TGTGCCAGCAGTGATTGGGGGGGCGCGATCAATTCACCCCTCCACTTT. Its translation: CASSDWGGAINSPLHF.

V gene TRBV6-4 combines with J gene TRBJ2-3; 10 bases line up with TRBD2. Germline V gene sequence: CDR1 MRHNA, CDR2 SNTAGT. This CDR3 spans 15 amino acids. V shed 1 base, J shed 5 bases, and the junction held 3 bases outside the gene matches. The CDR3, as DNA: TGTGCCAGCAGTGACTACGGGACTAGCGAAGATACGCAGTATTTT. It translates to CASSDYGTSEDTQYF.

This chain links TRBV6-5 with TRBJ1-1; a weak D match, TRBD1 (5 bases). Trimming took off 2 bases at V and 0 bases at J, with 10 bases between the two ends. The length of the CDR3 is 15 residues. CDR1 and CDR2 from the germline V gene are MNHEY and SVGAGI. The CDR3 nucleotides read TGTGCCAGCAGTTACGTTCAGGGACTGAACACTGAAGCTTTCTTT. Translating gives CASSYVQGLNTEAFF.

The chain has TRBV9 and TRBJ2-3, with a possible D match to TRBD2 (5 bases). The CDR3 loop spans 14 amino acids. The V end was cut by 3 bases, the J end by 4 bases, with 12 bases between. CDR1 and CDR2 from the germline V gene are SGDLS and YYNGEE. The CDR3 loop is CASSGLAKADTQYF. Written as DNA, the CDR3 is TGTGCCAGCAGCGGATTAGCGAAAGCAGATACGCAGTATTTT.

V gene TRBV5-1 combines with J gene TRBJ2-2; the D is unclear. The CDR3 is made up of 11 amino acids. With 2 bases removed from V and 10 bases from J, the gap between germline ends came to 6 bases. CDR1 is SGHRS and CDR2 is YFSETQ in the germline V gene. In nucleotides, the CDR3 is TGCGCCAGCAGCTTATTAGCGGAGCTGTTTTTT. This codes for CASSLLAELFF.

This clone was detected only once. J is TRBJ1-1 and V is TRBV2; possible D gene TRBD1, 6 bases. This CDR3 comprises 14 residues. V was pared by 4 bases and J by 1 base, with 10 bases between. The germline gives CDR1 SNHLY, CDR2 FYNNEI. The DNA for the CDR3 is TGTGCCAGCAGTGGGGCGACAGGGAACACTGAAGCTTTCTTT. Translation: CASSGATGNTEAFF.

This clone has just one count. This chain joins TRBV6-2 or TRBV6-3 and TRBJ2-5; tentatively, D is TRBD1 (6 bases). CDR1 and CDR2 (germline): MNHEY, SVGEGT. V was pared by 5 bases and J by 1 base, with 14 bases between. The CDR3 contains 15 residues. CDR3 sequence: CASSTPGVTQETQYF. CDR3 sequence (DNA): TGTGCCAGCAGTACCCCAGGGGTGACCCAAGAGACCCAGTACTTC.